The rows below give T cell receptor beta chains drawn from one sample of a study of blood T cell repertoires in COVID-19. The data were produced by immunoSEQ multiplex PCR, yet TCRdb's version contains in-frame clones alone and is incomplete. Seen here are around 170,000 clones, 70% to 90% observed once, and the top ten hold over 7.5%. Sequencing was done on a sample of peripheral blood. The receptor set was obtained from a man aged 45-60 years with active or convalescent COVID-19. Each CDR3 is given with its conserved first and last residue. A D gene is named only where the DNA matches it firmly. Expanded clones get a size class; other rows say once, few or many, or leave the size out.

J gene | CDR3 length | D gene | clone size | V gene | CDR3 DNA | CDR3 protein
TRBJ1-4 | 16 | TRBD1 | NA | TRBV3-1/TRBV3-2 | TGTGCCAGCAGCCAAGTTATGGGACAGACTAATGAAAAACTGTTTTTT | CASSQVMGQTNEKLFF
TRBJ1-2 | 16 | NA | NA | TRBV27 | TGTGCCAGCAGTAGCTTAACCGGGAGCAGTAGGGATGGCTACACCTTC | CASSSLTGSSRDGYTF
TRBJ1-1 | 14 | TRBD1 | once | TRBV9 | TGTGCCAGCAGCGCAGGGGGCTTACGAACTGAAGCTTTCTTT | CASSAGGLRTEAFF
TRBJ2-7 | 14 | NA | NA | TRBV19 | TGTGCCAGTAGTACGGGACTGGATTCCTACGAGCAGTACTTC | CASSTGLDSYEQYF
TRBJ2-7 | 17 | TRBD2 | NA | TRBV5-6 | TGTGCCAGCAGCCGCATCTCCGGGACTAGCGGAGCCTACGAGCAGTACTTC | CASSRISGTSGAYEQYF
TRBJ1-6 | 15 | TRBD1 | NA | TRBV6-5 | TGTGCCAGCAGTTACGGCGGGACAGGGAGTTCACCCCTCCACTTT | CASSYGGTGSSPLHF
TRBJ1-6 | 13 | NA | NA | TRBV27 | TGTGCCAGCAGTTTATCGCGGTATTCACCCCTCCACTTT | CASSLSRYSPLHF
TRBJ2-7 | 14 | TRBD1 | NA | TRBV7-2 | TGTGCCAGCAGCCCAGGGACAGTCCTCTACGAGCAGTACTTC | CASSPGTVLYEQYF
TRBJ1-5 | 13 | NA | once | TRBV2 | TGTGCCAGCAGAAGCGAAGTCGGGTCGGCCCAGCATTTT | CASRSEVGSAQHF
TRBJ2-2 | 17 | TRBD2 | once | TRBV9 | TGTGCCAGCAGCGTAGAGGGACTAGCGGGAGGTGGCGGGGAGCTGTTTTTT | CASSVEGLAGGGGELFF
TRBJ1-2 | 14 | NA | once | TRBV7-9 | TGTGCCAGCAGCTTAGCCGGGGGGGACTATGGCTACACCTTC | CASSLAGGDYGYTF
TRBJ2-2 | 16 | NA | NA | TRBV5-6 | TGTGCCAGCAGCTTGTGGAACACCGAGCGGACCGGGGAGCTGTTTTTT | CASSLWNTERTGELFF
TRBJ1-5 | 15 | TRBD1 | NA | TRBV19 | TGTGCCAGTAGTACCGGGACAGGGCCTTTTCAGCCCCAGCATTTT | CASSTGTGPFQPQHF
TRBJ1-2 | 11 | NA | NA | TRBV9 | TGTGCCAGCAGCTTGGTTCAGAGCAGCGCCTTC | CASSLVQSSAF
TRBJ1-5 | 15 | NA | NA | TRBV7-6 | TGTGCCAGCAGCTTAGACCAGGGTCTAAATCAGCCCCAGCATTTT | CASSLDQGLNQPQHF